The 27 T cell receptor beta chains below all came from one sample that was sequenced in a study of T-cell memory formation after mild COVID-19. TCRdb called the 5' RACE reads again in MiXCR, with one record for every CDR3 protein. Among 240,000 or so distinct CDR3 sequences listed, approximately 9% were seen once. The sequencing sample was made of PBMCs or a T cell subset sorted from them (not recorded which). All receptors come from a young man who had mild COVID-19 (a few samples of this study predate the infection). Cell type and time point are not known.

In regard to this clonotype: The germline gene is not matched at one end of the junction; a read error may be the cause. The CDR3 is CASSNSQGGHSYNSPLHF. Written as DNA, the CDR3 is TGCGCCAGCAGCAACTCCCAGGGGGGCCACTCCTACAATTCACCCCTCCACTTT. This chain connects TRBV5-1 to TRBJ1-6; 7 nucleotides agree with TRBD1. Germline CDR1 is SGHRS and CDR2 is YFSETQ. The CDR3 runs 18 residues.

The chain links TRBV24-1 to TRBJ2-1, with D tentatively TRBD1 (6 bases). V shed 4 bases and J shed 2 bases, with 8 bases lying between them. Germline V CDR1 and CDR2: KGHDR, SFDVKD. This CDR3 is 14 amino acids long. The CDR3 region has the DNA TGTGCCACCAGTGACAGGGGCACCTACAATGAGCAGTTCTTC. Encoded protein: CATSDRGTYNEQFF.

The V call is TRBV7-2, the J call TRBJ1-3; D gene uncertain. V was clipped by 6 bases and J by 0 bases, with 9 bases between them. CDR3 length equals 14 residues. Germline V gene sequence: CDR1 SGHTA, CDR2 FQGNSA. The CDR3 DNA is TGTGCCAGCAGGGATCTCAACTCTGGAAACACCATATATTTT. Residues: CASRDLNSGNTIYF. Filled out from reference TRBV7-2 and TRBJ1-3, the complete variable domain reads GAGVSQSPSNKVTEKGKDVELRCDPISGHTALYWYRQSLGQGLEFLIYFQGNSAPDKSGLPSDRFSAERTGGSVSTLTIQRTQQEDSAVYLCASRDLNSGNTIYFGEGSWLTVV.

This clonotype was counted many times. The chain carries TRBV11-2 and TRBJ1-6, with D uncertain. The ends were cut back, 2 bases at V and 13 bases at J, with 18 bases in the middle. This CDR3 is 15 amino acids long. Germline V CDR1 and CDR2: SGHAT, FQNNGV. CDR3 protein: CASSLSLEGYRPLHF. The CDR3 DNA reads TGTGCCAGCAGCTTATCGTTGGAGGGTTATCGGCCCCTCCACTTT. Combining the CDR3 with reference TRBV11-2 and TRBJ1-6 gives the whole variable domain EAGVAQSPRYKIIEKRQSVAFWCNPISGHATLYWYQQILGQGPKLLIQFQNNGVVDDSQLPKDRFSAERLKGVDSTLKIQPAKLEDSAVYLCASSLSLEGYRPLHFGNGTRLTVT.

This clonotype has just a few counts. The chain uses TRBV6-2 or TRBV6-3 and TRBJ2-7; 9 nucleotides agree with TRBD2. Germline V lookup: CDR1 MNHEY, CDR2 SVGEGT. The CDR3 sequence is 15 residues long. The V gene end was trimmed by 2 bases and the J gene end by 1 base; junction bases not matched to a gene: 3. The CDR3 loop reads CASSYPAGGSYEQYV. In DNA form, the CDR3 reads TGTGCCAGCAGTTACCCAGCGGGGGGATCCTACGAGCAGTACGTC.

V is TRBV4-3 and J is TRBJ1-5; 12 nucleotides match TRBD1. After removal of 5 bases from V and 14 bases from J, the junction contained 10 bases not matched to a gene. The CDR3 is 14 residues long. The germline V gene has CDR1 LGHNA and CDR2 YSLEER. The CDR3 DNA follows: TGCGCCAGCAGCGCCGGGACAGGGGGCGAAAAGAAGCATTTT. It encodes CASSAGTGGEKKHF.

The genes are TRBV4-2 and TRBJ2-1, with 8 bases that match TRBD2. The CDR3 contains 15 residues. CDR1 is LGHNA, CDR2 YNFKEQ, per germline. Unmatched junction bases numbered 12, after V lost 1 base and J lost 13 bases. Here the CDR3 reads CASSQVSRGESGQFF. Written as DNA, the CDR3 is TGTGCCAGCAGCCAAGTCTCGCGGGGGGAGAGCGGCCAGTTCTTC.

The chain carries TRBV15 and TRBJ1-6, with D maybe TRBD1 (5 bases). The ends were cut back, 3 bases at V and 10 bases at J, with 13 bases in the middle. The CDR3 sequence is 14 residues long. In germline, CDR1 is LNHNV, CDR2 YYDKDF (reference sequence). The CDR3 coding sequence is TGTGCCACCAGCAGGGGGGGGTATGGCTCACCCCTCCACTTT. This codes for CATSRGGYGSPLHF.

This clonotype was detected many times. The chain is built from TRBV4-3 and TRBJ2-1; D may be TRBD1 or TRBD2 (5 bases each). Germline lookup yields CDR1 LGHNA and CDR2 YSLEER. The ends were cut back, 6 bases at V and 8 bases at J, with 17 bases in the middle. There are 14 residues in the CDR3. CDR3 nucleotide sequence: TGCGCCAGCAGTACGAGGGTTGGACACGATGAGCAGTTCTTC. Residues: CASSTRVGHDEQFF.

This clonotype was picked up many times. This chain joins TRBV6-6 and TRBJ2-3; TRBD2 matches 11 bases. Germline lookup yields CDR1 MNHNY and CDR2 SVGAGI (reference sequence). The V gene end was trimmed by 8 bases and the J gene end by 0 bases; junction bases not matched to a gene: 10. The CDR3 covers 17 residues. DNA for the CDR3: TGTGCCAGCCCCCCTAGCGGGGGGTTCAGTAGCACAGATACGCAGTATTTT. Encoded protein: CASPPSGGFSSTDTQYF.

This clonotype was found a few times. The chain uses TRBV20-1 and TRBJ2-7; D is unresolved. Germline V gene lookup returns CDR1 DFQATT and CDR2 SNEGSKA (reference sequence). The germline V and J ends were trimmed by 0 bases and 4 bases, with 13 bases remaining between them. The CDR3 extends over 14 amino acids. CDR3 sequence: CSARDPYPPYEQYV. As DNA, the CDR3 is TGCAGTGCTAGAGACCCTTATCCCCCTTACGAGCAGTACGTC.

In its sample, this clonotype was seen a few times. The chain has TRBV6-2 or TRBV6-3 and TRBJ2-5; unclear D gene. CDR1 MNHEY and CDR2 SVGEGT come from the germline V gene. This CDR3 has 13 residues. V was trimmed by 1 base and J by 5 bases, leaving 8 bases between them. CDR3 residues: CASSYYPKETQYF. The CDR3 region has the DNA TGTGCCAGCAGTTACTACCCTAAGGAGACCCAGTACTTC.

This clonotype was counted only a few times. The genes are TRBV7-2 and TRBJ2-3; tentatively, D is TRBD1 (5 bases). With 5 bases removed from V and 10 bases from J, the gap between germline ends came to 19 bases. The CDR3 totals 14 residues. Per germline, CDR1 SGHTA and CDR2 FQGNSA. The CDR3 nucleotides are TGTGCCAGCAGCCCCAGGACCGGGCAGGGTTCGCAGTATTTT. This gives the protein CASSPRTGQGSQYF.

The V call is TRBV5-1, the J call TRBJ1-2, with D hard to call. Germline V CDR1 and CDR2: SGHRS, YFSETQ. Trimming pared 0 bases from V and 6 bases from J, leaving 21 bases between. The CDR3 is 17 residues long. The CDR3 DNA sequence: TGCGCCAGCAGCTTGGAAGATTTATATAAGACCCTAGATGGCTACACCTTC. Translated: CASSLEDLYKTLDGYTF.

This clonotype has a handful of counts. The V call is TRBV7-6, the J call TRBJ1-3, with TRBD1 matching over 7 bases. The germline CDR1 and CDR2 sequences are SGHVS and FNYEAQ. The CDR3 extends over 16 amino acids. V gave up 4 bases and J gave up 0 bases; unmatched junction bases: 6. Written as DNA, the CDR3 is TGTGCCAGCAGCTCCCAGGGGGGCAGCTCTGGAAACACCATATATTTT. It specifies CASSSQGGSSGNTIYF.

This clonotype was recorded a few times. Written as DNA, the CDR3 is TGTGCCAGCAGTGGATCCTCCGGATTAGGGTCGGGGGGGGCGGAGACCCAGTACTTC. Translated, it gives CASSGSSGLGSGGAETQYF. V gene TRBV12-3 or TRBV12-4 combines with J gene TRBJ2-5, with 8 bases identical to TRBD2. The CDR3 covers 19 residues. V shed 5 bases, J shed 5 bases, and the junction held 22 bases outside the gene matches.

The CDR3 DNA reads TGTGCCAGCTCACTCAATCGAGAGGCCCGCTGGGGGGGCTACACCTTC. Its protein product is CASSLNREARWGGYTF. The rearrangement uses TRBV18 and TRBJ1-2, with D tentatively TRBD1 (5 bases). Germline V CDR1 and CDR2: KGHSH, LQKENI. This CDR3 is 16 amino acids long. Trimming left V 4 bases short and J 8 bases short, with 23 bases between. The whole variable domain, remainder taken from reference TRBV18 and TRBJ1-2, is NAGVMQNPRHLVRRRGQEARLRCSPMKGHSHVYWYRQLPEEGLKFMVYLQKENIIDESGMPKERFSAEFPKEGPSILRIQQVVRGDSAAYFCASSLNREARWGGYTFGSGTRLTVV.

The J gene is TRBJ2-1, the V gene TRBV4-3; 9 bases line up with TRBD2. Germline V gives CDR1 LGHNA, CDR2 YSLEER. The length of the CDR3 is 15 residues. V lost 1 base, J lost 10 bases, and 8 bases stayed unmatched. The CDR3 sequence: CASSQGAGGPREQFF. CDR3 nucleotide sequence: TGCGCCAGCAGCCAAGGTGCGGGGGGGCCTCGCGAGCAGTTCTTC.

J is TRBJ2-2 and V is TRBV20-1, with D unclear. Deletions cut 0 bases from V and 0 bases from J, with 8 bases between. The CDR3 consists of 15 residues. Germline CDR1 is DFQATT and CDR2 is SNEGSKA (reference sequence). CDR3: CSARDPQSNTGELFF. CDR3 bases: TGCAGTGCTAGAGATCCCCAATCGAACACCGGGGAGCTGTTTTTT.

The chain uses TRBV11-2 and TRBJ2-5; 9 bases are a match to TRBD1. This CDR3 spans 15 amino acids. V gave up 5 bases and J gave up 2 bases; unmatched junction bases: 6. The germline CDR1 and CDR2 sequences are SGHAT and FQNNGV. CDR3 amino acids: CASSTGQGPQETQYF. Written as DNA, the CDR3 is TGTGCCAGCAGCACGGGACAGGGCCCTCAAGAGACCCAGTACTTC.

This clonotype was counted only a few times. The chain combines TRBV12-3 or TRBV12-4 with TRBJ2-5; D is perhaps TRBD2 (6 bases). The V gene lost 3 bases and the J gene lost 5 bases, with 13 bases spanning the gap. This CDR3 contains 14 residues. CDR3 in DNA: TGTGCCAGCAGTTTGAAGGACTACCGGGAGACCCAGTACTTC. Translation: CASSLKDYRETQYF.

This clonotype was found a few times. J is TRBJ2-1 and V is TRBV10-1, with 7 bases matching TRBD2. The V gene's germline CDR1 is WNHNN and CDR2 SYGVQD (reference sequence). After removal of 0 bases from V and 8 bases from J, the junction contained 1 base not matched to a gene. This CDR3 is 13 amino acids long. CDR3 protein: CASSESGRDEQFF. CDR3 bases: TGCGCCAGCAGTGAGTCGGGGAGGGATGAGCAGTTCTTC.

The sample holds a few counts of this clonotype. This chain joins TRBV3-1 and TRBJ2-2; D is ambiguous. Per the germline V gene, CDR1 is LGHDT and CDR2 is YNNKEL (reference sequence). This CDR3 has 16 amino acids. Trimming pared 2 bases from V and 5 bases from J, leaving 15 bases between. CDR3 in amino acids: CASSQPRTSRTGELFF. The CDR3, as DNA: TGTGCCAGCAGCCAACCTCGGACCTCGAGGACCGGGGAGCTGTTTTTT. The full variable domain, completed using reference TRBV3-1 and TRBJ2-2, is DTAVSQTPKYLVTQMGNDKSIKCEQNLGHDTMYWYKQDSKKFLKIMFSYNNKELIINETVPNRFSPKSPDKAHLNLHINSLELGDSAVYFCASSQPRTSRTGELFFGEGSRLTVL.

The chain is built from TRBV7-2 and TRBJ2-1; D may correspond to TRBD1 or TRBD2 (6 bases each). The V end lost 5 bases, the J end lost 6 bases, and 29 bases lay between the germline ends. The CDR3 sequence is 19 residues long. Germline lookup yields CDR1 SGHTA and CDR2 FQGNSA. The chain's CDR3 is CASSKWGQLPGLPSNEQFF. CDR3 nucleotides: TGTGCCAGCAGCAAATGGGGACAATTACCGGGACTCCCCAGCAATGAGCAGTTCTTC.

This clonotype showed up just a few times. This chain joins TRBV29-1 and TRBJ1-3; a possible D gene is TRBD1 (6 bases). The V end lost 4 bases, the J end lost 1 base, and 8 bases lay between the germline ends. The CDR3 contains 13 residues. From germline, CDR1 is SQVTM and CDR2 ANQGSEA. CDR3 region: CSVADRSGNTIYF. The CDR3 nucleotides read TGCAGCGTTGCCGACAGGTCTGGAAACACCATATATTTT.

This chain uses TRBV6-7 with TRBJ2-7; a weak D match, TRBD1 (6 bases). TRBV6-7 is identified as an open reading frame with a role that is uncertain. The CDR3 has 14 residues. V lost 2 bases, J lost 4 bases, and 12 bases lay in between. CDR3 DNA: TGTGCCAGCAGTTACAGGACAGCCACGTACGAGCAGTACGTC. This encodes CASSYRTATYEQYV.

This clonotype appeared many times. The V and J genes are TRBV29-1 and TRBJ2-3; the match to TRBD2 covers 7 bases. This CDR3 region has 13 residues. The germline CDR1 and CDR2 sequences are SQVTM and ANQGSEA. After removal of 7 bases from V and 0 bases from J, the junction contained 4 bases not matched to a gene. CDR3 in amino acids: CSGTSDSTDTQYF. The DNA of the CDR3 is TGCAGCGGTACTAGCGATAGCACAGATACGCAGTATTTT.